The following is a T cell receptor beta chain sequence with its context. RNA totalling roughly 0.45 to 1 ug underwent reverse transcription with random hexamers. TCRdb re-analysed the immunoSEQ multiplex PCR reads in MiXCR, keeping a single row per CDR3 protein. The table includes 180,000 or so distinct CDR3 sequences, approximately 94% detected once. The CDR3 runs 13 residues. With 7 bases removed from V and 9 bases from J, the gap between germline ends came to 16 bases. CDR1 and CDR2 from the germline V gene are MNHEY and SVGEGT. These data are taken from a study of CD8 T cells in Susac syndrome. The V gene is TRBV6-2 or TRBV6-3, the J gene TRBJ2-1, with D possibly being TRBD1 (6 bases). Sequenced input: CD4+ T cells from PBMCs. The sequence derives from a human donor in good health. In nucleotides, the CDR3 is TGTGCCAGCACCGGACAGCGAGTTGGTGAGCAGTTCTTC. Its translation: CASTGQRVGEQFF.